This is a list of T cell receptor beta chains from one sample in a study of regulatory T cells in long-lasting Graves disease. MiXCR, applied by TCRdb to the multiplex PCR reads, yields one record per CDR3 protein. Here the sample spans 400,000 to 500,000 distinct CDR3 sequences, roughly 23% being singletons. The sample was peripheral blood mononuclear cells (PBMCs), taken when the disease was refractory, from a patient treated with antithyroid drugs. The receptors derive from a female donor with Graves disease. CDR3s include the opening cysteine and the closing phenylalanine or tryptophan. The D gene is left open where the match is weak. Size values are once, few and many counts, or a class for expanded clones, and some rows have none.

v_call,j_call,d_call,clone_size,cdr3_nt,cdr3_aa
TRBV30,TRBJ1-1,.,few,TGTGCCTGTCTCCTGGGAAAGTTCGAAGCTTTCTTT,CACLLGKFEAFF
TRBV6-6,TRBJ1-2,.,.,TGTGCCAGCAGTTACGTTCGGAGCGGGGGTAGCGGCTACACCTTC,CASSYVRSGGSGYTF
TRBV6-2/TRBV6-3,TRBJ2-5,.,few,TGTGCCAGCTATAATCTAGCGACCCAGTACTTC,CASYNLATQYF
TRBV14,TRBJ2-2,.,.,TGTGCCAGCAGCCAACTTACAGCGCCCCTGATCACCGGGGAGCTGTTTTTT,CASSQLTAPLITGELFF
TRBV5-1,TRBJ1-1,.,many,TGCGCCAGCGGCCAGGCTCCAGGGGCCCAGGGCACTGAAGCTTTCTTT,CASGQAPGAQGTEAFF
TRBV2,TRBJ2-5,.,many,TGTGCCAGCATTGGGGGGCATGAGACCCAGTACTTC,CASIGGHETQYF
TRBV20-1,TRBJ2-7,TRBD2,few,TGCAGTGCGAGGGAGCGGGGGGGCAGGTACGAGCAGTACTTC,CSARERGGRYEQYF
TRBV13,TRBJ1-2,TRBD1,.,TGTGCCAGCAGCCCCTCGGACAGGGGACTCCATGGCTACACCTTC,CASSPSDRGLHGYTF
TRBV28,TRBJ1-3,.,many,TGTGCCAGCAGTTCAAACAGGGTTTATGGAAACACCATATATTTT,CASSSNRVYGNTIYF
TRBV2,TRBJ2-5,.,many,TGTGCCAGCAGAGAACAAAGGGACGCCCAAGAGACCCAGTACTTC,CASREQRDAQETQYF
TRBV24-1,TRBJ1-2,.,many,TGTGCCACCCAAAGGCAGGACGGAGATGGCTACACCTTC,CATQRQDGDGYTF
TRBV11-2,TRBJ2-2,.,many,TGTGCCAGCAGTTTTAGGGAGGACGGGGAGCTGTTTTTT,CASSFREDGELFF
TRBV20-1,TRBJ2-5,TRBD2,few,TGCAGTGCCCGGCGACTAGCGGTAACCCAAGAGACCCAGTACTTC,CSARRLAVTQETQYF
TRBV6-1,TRBJ1-2,.,many,TGTGCCAGCACCTGGGGGGCAGGTCCCTATGGCTACACCTTC,CASTWGAGPYGYTF
TRBV12-3/TRBV12-4,TRBJ1-5,TRBD1,.,TGTGCCAGCACCAAAACAGGGGGCAATCAGCCCCAGCATTTT,CASTKTGGNQPQHF
TRBV29-1,TRBJ2-1,TRBD2,.,TGCAGCGTTGTAGCGGGAGAGGGTATTGTGGGGCAGTTCTTC,CSVVAGEGIVGQFF
TRBV2,TRBJ1-2,.,many,TGTGCCAGCAGTCCGGGGTCCCTCTATGGCTACACCTTC,CASSPGSLYGYTF
TRBV6-1,TRBJ1-6,.,few,TGTGCCAGCAGCCCACGGGGGGATAATTCACCCCTCCACTTT,CASSPRGDNSPLHF
TRBV28,TRBJ2-7,.,many,TGTGCCAGCAGTTCATACAGGGGAGGATTTACCTACGAGCAGTACTTC,CASSSYRGGFTYEQYF
TRBV5-5,TRBJ2-5,TRBD2,.,TGTGCCAGCAGCGCCCTCTCCTTAGCGGGGGATGAGACCCAGTACTTC,CASSALSLAGDETQYF
TRBV6-1,TRBJ1-5,TRBD1,few,TGTGCCAGCAGTCCACGGGGACAGGGGGTTGGTCAGCCCCAGCATTTT,CASSPRGQGVGQPQHF
TRBV19,TRBJ2-7,.,.,TGTGCCAGTAGTTTGAGGCCGTACTACGAGCAGTACTTC,CASSLRPYYEQYF
TRBV28,TRBJ1-1,.,many,TGTGCCAGCAGTTTACCGGGGAGGAACACTGAAGCTTTCTTT,CASSLPGRNTEAFF
TRBV20-1,TRBJ2-7,.,many,TGCAGTGCTAGAGATCCCCGGATCTCCTACGAGCAGTACTTC,CSARDPRISYEQYF
TRBV28,TRBJ2-2,.,many,TGTGCCACCCAACCCCCCACGGCCCAGGACACCGGGGAGCTGTTTTTT,CATQPPTAQDTGELFF
TRBV6-9,TRBJ2-2,TRBD2,many,TGTGCCAGCAGTTACTCTTCTAGCGGGGTTGTCAGGACCGGGGAGCTGTTTTTT,CASSYSSSGVVRTGELFF
TRBV12-3/TRBV12-4,TRBJ1-6,TRBD1,many,TGTGCCACCAGACAGGGGGCTAATTCACCCCTCCACTTT,CATRQGANSPLHF
TRBV11-2,TRBJ2-7,.,many,TGTGCCAGCAGCAGGTCCAGACAGCTCTACGAGCAGTACTTC,CASSRSRQLYEQYF
TRBV3-1,TRBJ1-6,TRBD1,few,TGTGCCAGCAGCCAAGAGGGGGACAGGACCCCACCCCTCCACTTT,CASSQEGDRTPPLHF
TRBV5-1,TRBJ1-4,TRBD1,.,TGCGCCACATCACCCGGGACAGGGGATGAAAAACTGTTTTTT,CATSPGTGDEKLFF
TRBV30,TRBJ1-2,.,.,TGTGTCTGGAGTGATCAGGGGTCGGAAGGCTACACCTTC,CVWSDQGSEGYTF
TRBV29-1,TRBJ1-2,.,few,TGCAGCGTTTCCCCCCGGGACTTCTATGGCTACACCTTC,CSVSPRDFYGYTF
TRBV10-3,TRBJ1-3,.,.,TGTGCCATCAGTGAGTCACGGCTGCAGGATGGTGGAAACACCATATATTTT,CAISESRLQDGGNTIYF
TRBV12-5,TRBJ2-5,.,.,TGTGCTAGTGGACGGGACACTGAGAGGGAGACCCAGTACTTC,CASGRDTERETQYF
TRBV14,TRBJ1-1,.,.,TGTGCCAGCAGCCAAGGGTTCGGTGAAGCTTTCTTT,CASSQGFGEAFF
TRBV5-1,TRBJ2-7,.,many,TGCGCCAGCAGCCGAGAGGGGGGGAGTTGGTACGAGCAGTACTTC,CASSREGGSWYEQYF
TRBV15,TRBJ2-2,.,.,TGTGCCACCAGCAGACCTCCTCGAGGGGTACGCGGGGAGCTGTTTTTT,CATSRPPRGVRGELFF
TRBV6-1,TRBJ2-5,.,many,TGTGCCAGCACCCAATACGGGCAGCTCCAAGAGACCCAGTACTTC,CASTQYGQLQETQYF
TRBV2,TRBJ2-2,.,.,TGTGCCAGCAGTGCCTTTAAGGACACCGGGGAGCTGTTTTTT,CASSAFKDTGELFF
TRBV6-5,TRBJ2-1,TRBD2,.,TGTGCCAGCAGTTATGGTCTAGCGGGGGGGCGTAGGTCCTACAATGAGCAGTTCTTC,CASSYGLAGGRRSYNEQFF
TRBV19,TRBJ1-1,.,.,TGTGCCAGTAGTATAGCTGCAGTCAGAGGGACTGAAGCTTTCTTT,CASSIAAVRGTEAFF
TRBV7-9,TRBJ2-7,TRBD2,.,TGTGCCAGCAGCTTACTAGCGGTAAGCTCCTACGAGCAGTACTTC,CASSLLAVSSYEQYF
TRBV19,TRBJ2-4,.,.,TGTGCCAGTAGCCTCCCGGCCCAATCCAAAAACATTCAGTACTTC,CASSLPAQSKNIQYF
TRBV2,TRBJ2-2,.,many,TGTGCCAGCACGGAGGGGTACACCGGGGAGCTGTTTTTT,CASTEGYTGELFF
TRBV7-6,TRBJ1-2,TRBD1,many,TGTGCCAGCAACTTAGCAGGTCGGGACAGCCAAAACCTATATGGCTACACCTTC,CASNLAGRDSQNLYGYTF
TRBV13,TRBJ2-7,.,.,TGTGCCAGCAGCTTAGGGGGCGGACAGAACCCCTACGAGCAGTACTTC,CASSLGGGQNPYEQYF
TRBV30,TRBJ2-7,TRBD1,.,TGTGCCTGGAGTTCGGACAGGGGGTTCTACGAGCAGTACTTC,CAWSSDRGFYEQYF
TRBV28,TRBJ2-1,.,many,TGTGCCAGCAGTTACAGGGTAAATGTTAATGAGCAGTTCTTC,CASSYRVNVNEQFF
TRBV19,TRBJ1-5,.,few,TGTGCCAGTACCGGGACAAGCAATCAGCCCCAGCATTTT,CASTGTSNQPQHF
TRBV5-1,TRBJ1-3,TRBD1,.,TGCGCCAGCAGCCAAGGGGGCACCATCTCTGGAAACACCATATATTTT,CASSQGGTISGNTIYF
TRBV28,TRBJ1-5,.,few,TGTGCCAGCAGTTTAGAGGTCGGGATTCAGCCCCAGCATTTT,CASSLEVGIQPQHF
TRBV5-6,TRBJ1-2,.,.,TGTGCCAGCAGCCAAGGAAGTGAGGAGCAGTGGTGGTCCGGCAACTATGGCTACACCTTC,CASSQGSEEQWWSGNYGYTF
TRBV2,TRBJ1-5,TRBD1,many,TGTGCCAGCAGTGATAACAGGGGGCGAATAGGTGGTCAGCCCCAGCATTTT,CASSDNRGRIGGQPQHF